What follows is one T cell receptor (beta chain) and its context. The target antigen is unknown. Those who donated, Caucasian adults without exception, all lived in Nashville, Tennessee. CD45RA+ naive and CD45RA-negative memory subsets were separated from CD4+ cells. Assay used: immunoSEQ multiplex PCR; TCRdb lists only in-frame clones, some missing. The table records 1,500,000 or so clones, about 98.5% of them present only once. The sample originates from a study of shared clonotypes between healthy human individuals. Across the whole study: Donors had three CD4 naive, three CD4 memory, two CD8 naive and one CD8 memory plate apiece.

Overall study results and limits: Shared clonotypes: approximately 5.3% naive CD4, around 4% naive CD8, about 2.5% memory CD4, 0.4% memory CD8.

CDR1 and CDR2 (germline): MNHEY, SVGAGI. This CDR3 spans 14 amino acids. Trimming pared 5 bases from V and 6 bases from J, leaving 15 bases between. The chain uses TRBV6-5 and TRBJ2-3; D may be TRBD2 (5 bases). Sequences were obtained from naive CD4+ T cells sorted from blood. Subset meaning: CD45RA+ positively selected. The clonotype originates from a man aged 25 to 40 in good health. The DNA of the CDR3 is TGTGCCAGCAGTCTCCCCGGGGTAGCGGATACGCAGTATTTT. Translating it yields CASSLPGVADTQYF.